The clone carrying this TCR beta chain was observed a few times. Its antigen is unidentified. This entry is derived from a study of a mutant IDH1 vaccine in newly diagnosed glioma. About the research overall: All eight of the vaccinations patients received fell in weeks 1, 3, 5, 7, 11, 15, 19 and 23. Treatment recipients were about 62% male and approximately 40% female, and their mean age was around 39 years. Patients' prior therapy spanned radiotherapy, temozolomide, or both; most underwent both.

Profiled with immunoSEQ multiplex PCR; TCRdb holds only in-frame clones, not every one. The table has roughly 40,000 clones, approximately 83% seen once. The CDR3 runs 13 residues. V lost 2 bases to trimming and J lost 4 bases, with 8 bases between them. Germline V gives CDR1 MNHNS, CDR2 SASEGT. Documented time point: week 5, during vaccination. The content of each vaccine dose was 300 ug of mutant IDH1 20-mer peptide, and topical imiquimod accompanied it. Every donor had a new WHO grade 3 or 4 astrocytoma that was IDH1-mutant, with loss of nuclear ATRX. Sequenced here: PBMCs, sampled from a glioma patient whose treatment included an IDH1 peptide vaccine. The sequence was obtained from a man aged 35 to 55 with glioma. The rearrangement links TRBV6-1 to TRBJ2-5; the D gene is possibly TRBD2 (5 bases). The CDR3 sequence is CASSEFRGETQYF. For the CDR3, the DNA is TGTGCCAGCAGTGAATTTCGGGGAGAGACCCAGTACTTC.